Presented here are 18 T cell receptor beta chains from one specimen sequenced in a study of TIL therapy for anti-PD-1-resistant metastatic lung cancer. Time point here: pre-treatment sample, taken before nivolumab and TIL therapy. This was the immunoSEQ v3 assay. Sequencing was performed with immunoSEQ multiplex PCR; in TCRdb, only in-frame clones are kept and a portion is missing. The sample lists roughly 54,000 clones; around 87% were seen once. Material: blood, obtained at baseline. The receptors shown here come from a person aged 25-85 years with non-small cell lung cancer.

The gene calls are TRBV18 and TRBJ2-6; weak D call: TRBD2 (5 bases). V lost 3 bases to trimming and J lost 1 base, with 13 bases between them. The CDR3 contains 17 residues. CDR1 and CDR2 (germline): KGHSH, LQKENI. The CDR3 nucleotides are TGTGCCAGCTCACCCTTCCGGACGGGGTCTGGGGCCAACGTCCTGACTTTC. Translated, it gives CASSPFRTGSGANVLTF.

The chain links TRBV12-3 or TRBV12-4 to TRBJ1-2; no reliable D call. Trimming took off 5 bases at V and 1 base at J, with 8 bases between the two ends. The CDR3 is made up of 13 amino acids. CDR3 loop: CASSPGINYGYTF. The CDR3 coding sequence is TGTGCCAGCAGTCCCGGCATTAACTATGGCTACACCTTC.

V is TRBV28 and J is TRBJ2-7; D may be TRBD1 (6 bases). Deletions cut 8 bases from V and 4 bases from J, with 15 bases between. The CDR3 covers 13 residues. CDR1 MDHEN and CDR2 SYDVKM come from the germline V gene. The CDR3 bases are TGTGCCAGCCACGCCTCGGACAGTTACGAGCAGTACTTC. This sequence encodes CASHASDSYEQYF.

Note on this clone: The same CDR3 can be traced to other DNA sequences in this sample. This chain uses TRBV11-2 with TRBJ2-4; unclear D gene. The germline V gene has CDR1 SGHAT and CDR2 FQNNGV. CDR3 length: 14 residues. Trimming cost V 4 bases and J 0 bases, with 7 bases left between them. CDR3: CASSSRLAKNIQYF. The CDR3 nucleotides are TGTGCCAGCAGCTCGAGACTAGCCAAAAACATTCAGTACTTC. Based on the CDR3 plus reference TRBV11-2 and TRBJ2-4, the full variable domain is EAGVAQSPRYKIIEKRQSVAFWCNPISGHATLYWYQQILGQGPKLLIQFQNNGVVDDSQLPKDRFSAERLKGVDSTLKIQPAKLEDSAVYLCASSSRLAKNIQYFGAGTRLSVL.

This clone was recorded only once. The chain joins TRBV29-1 to TRBJ2-4; D not certain. This CDR3 is 13 amino acids long. Trimming removed 2 bases from V and 1 base from J, with 6 bases in between. CDR1 and CDR2 from the germline V gene are SQVTM and ANQGSEA. The CDR3 DNA is TGCAGCGTTGAACGACCTGCCAAAAACATTCAGTACTTC. Its protein product is CSVERPAKNIQYF. Full variable domain (missing parts from reference TRBV29-1 and TRBJ2-4): SAVISQKPSRDICQRGTSLTIQCQVDSQVTMMFWYRQQPGQSLTLIATANQGSEATYESGFVIDKFPISRPNLTFSTLTVSNMSPEDSSIYLCSVERPAKNIQYFGAGTRLSVL.

The chain is built from TRBV9 and TRBJ1-2; no definite D call. The V gene's germline CDR1 is SGDLS and CDR2 YYNGEE. CDR3 length: 14 residues. The V and J ends lost 2 bases and 8 bases respectively, with 16 bases between them. In DNA form, the CDR3 reads TGTGCCAGCAGCGTGGACCTAACCATCCCGGGCTACACCTTC. As protein: CASSVDLTIPGYTF.

The genes are TRBV27 and TRBJ2-1, with D tentatively TRBD1 (6 bases). This CDR3 has 13 residues. The V gene lost 3 bases and the J gene lost 4 bases, with 7 bases spanning the gap. The V gene's germline CDR1 is MNHEY and CDR2 SMNVEV (reference sequence). CDR3 loop: CASSFGQYNEQFF. For the CDR3, the DNA is TGTGCCAGCAGTTTCGGACAGTACAATGAGCAGTTCTTC.

The J gene is TRBJ1-2, the V gene TRBV19; a weak D match, TRBD1 (5 bases). The CDR3 has 14 residues. Germline loops: CDR1 LNHDA, CDR2 SQIVND (reference sequence). Deletions cut 2 bases from V and 7 bases from J, with 14 bases between. The DNA of the CDR3 is TGTGCCAGTAGTATAATCGGGGACGGACTTGGCTACACCTTC. Translation: CASSIIGDGLGYTF.

The chain employs TRBV27 and TRBJ1-1; D remains ambiguous. V gave up 2 bases and J gave up 4 bases, with 20 bases separating them. Looked up from germline, CDR1 is MNHEY and CDR2 is SMNVEV (reference sequence). The CDR3 extends over 17 amino acids. The CDR3 loop is CASSLIRVRLVGTEAFF. CDR3 nucleotide sequence: TGTGCCAGCAGTTTAATCCGGGTACGGCTAGTGGGCACTGAAGCTTTCTTT.

The chain couples TRBV9 to TRBJ2-7, with 7 nucleotides matching TRBD2. The CDR3 sequence is 14 residues long. Germline CDR1 SGDLS, CDR2 YYNGEE. After removal of 2 bases from V and 1 base from J, the junction contained 3 bases not matched to a gene. CDR3 in amino acids: CASSVGRNSYEQYF. CDR3 bases: TGTGCCAGCAGCGTCGGGAGGAATTCCTACGAGCAGTACTTC.

The rearrangement links TRBV19 to TRBJ1-1; D is ambiguous. The CDR3 runs to 13 residues. Germline CDR1 reads LNHDA; CDR2 reads SQIVND (reference sequence). V was shortened by 3 bases and J by 4 bases, with 9 bases between the two germline ends. In DNA form, the CDR3 reads TGTGCCAGTAGTATCGAGTCCCCCACTGAAGCTTTCTTT. It yields the protein CASSIESPTEAFF. The full variable domain, completed using reference TRBV19 and TRBJ1-1, is DGGITQSPKYLFRKEGQNVTLSCEQNLNHDAMYWYRQDPGQGLRLIYYSQIVNDFQKGDIAEGYSVSREKKESFPLTVTSAQKNPTAFYLCASSIESPTEAFFGQGTRLTVV.

V and J are TRBV4-1 and TRBJ1-1; D is unresolved. V was shortened by 0 bases and J by 4 bases, with 12 bases between the two germline ends. The length of the CDR3 is 15 residues. Germline V lookup: CDR1 MGHRA, CDR2 YSYEKL. CDR3 in amino acids: CASSQESGRPTEAFF. CDR3 nucleotides: TGCGCCAGCAGCCAAGAATCGGGCCGGCCCACTGAAGCTTTCTTT.

Of note for this clone: The same CDR3 arises from other DNA sequences in this sample as well. The chain joins TRBV4-1 to TRBJ2-2; no firm D call. V dropped 4 bases and J dropped 4 bases, with 16 bases sitting between them. The germline CDR1 and CDR2 sequences are MGHRA and YSYEKL. The CDR3 loop spans 16 amino acids. CDR3 bases: TGCGCCAGCAGCCCCCGACCGATCTTGGGCACCGGGGAGCTGTTTTTT. It codes for CASSPRPILGTGELFF.

The CDR3 bases are TGTGCCAGCAGTTACTCCCCCGATCAGCCCCAGCATTTT. Amino acids: CASSYSPDQPQHF. J is TRBJ1-5 and V is TRBV6-5, with no clear D. CDR3 size: 13 residues. V gave up 0 bases and J gave up 5 bases, with 5 bases separating them. Germline V lookup: CDR1 MNHEY, CDR2 SVGAGI.

The CDR3 bases are TGCGCCAGCAGCGTCGACAGGGCCTCCTTCTATGGCTACACCTTC. Its translation: CASSVDRASFYGYTF. This sequence joins TRBV5-1 and TRBJ1-2, with 7 nucleotides matching TRBD1. This CDR3 contains 15 residues. J was trimmed by 4 bases and V by 4 bases; bases with no gene match: 10. CDR1 and CDR2 (germline): SGHRS, YFSETQ.

The chain couples TRBV9 to TRBJ2-6, with a tentative D call TRBD1 (6 bases). V was clipped by 0 bases and J by 0 bases, with 13 bases between them. The CDR3 is 18 amino acids. CDR1 SGDLS and CDR2 YYNGEE come from the germline V gene. The CDR3 protein is CASSVAAGVVSGANVLTF. For the CDR3, the DNA is TGTGCCAGCAGCGTAGCGGCAGGGGTGGTCTCTGGGGCCAACGTCCTGACTTTC.

V is TRBV5-1 and J is TRBJ2-3; no definite D call. CDR3 length: 14 residues. The germline V and J ends were trimmed by 4 bases and 3 bases, with 12 bases remaining between them. The germline CDR1 and CDR2 sequences are SGHRS and YFSETQ. The CDR3 is CASSLLTVTDTQYF. The CDR3 DNA is TGCGCCAGCAGCCTCCTAACAGTAACAGATACGCAGTATTTT.

This rearrangement joins TRBV18 to TRBJ2-7; D remains unclear. Trimming left V 2 bases short and J 7 bases short, with 18 bases between. CDR1 and CDR2 (germline): KGHSH, LQKENI. The CDR3 is 15 amino acids. Written as DNA, the CDR3 is TGTGCCAGCTCACCAAAGTCCACGTCCCGGAGAGAGCAGTACTTC. Protein: CASSPKSTSRREQYF.